This entry lists 20 T cell receptor beta chains sequenced from one sample in a study of beta chain features in type 1 diabetes. Every bit of the isolated RNA underwent reverse transcription, so sequencing read expressed TCRB transcripts. Some clones are missing from TCRdb's copy, which holds only in-frame ones; the method was immunoSEQ multiplex PCR. The table shows just over 450,000 clones, with 30% occurring only once. The specimen was naive CD4+ T cells from blood. These receptors were obtained from a man between 18 and 35 years old in good health.

The J gene is TRBJ2-3, the V gene TRBV7-9; a weak D match, TRBD2 (5 bases). V was clipped by 3 bases and J by 4 bases, with 14 bases between them. CDR1 is SEHNR, CDR2 FQNEAQ, per germline (reference sequence). The CDR3 length is 15 residues. Written as DNA, the CDR3 is TGTGCCAGCAGCTTCCTAGTAAGCGGTCCAGATACGCAGTATTTT. Its translation is CASSFLVSGPDTQYF. The full variable domain, rest sourced from reference TRBV7-9 and TRBJ2-3, is DTGVSQNPRHKITKRGQNVTFRCDPISEHNRLYWYRQTLGQGPEFLTYFQNEAQLEKSRLLSDRFSAERPKGSFSTLEIQRTEQGDSAMYLCASSFLVSGPDTQYFGPGTRLTVL.

This clone was counted between two and nine times. This chain links TRBV5-1 with TRBJ2-7, with D unresolved. The germline gives CDR1 SGHRS, CDR2 YFSETQ. This CDR3 comprises 13 residues. V gave up 6 bases and J gave up 1 base, with 11 bases separating them. The CDR3 nucleotides read TGCGCCAGCAACCGCGACACTTCCTACGAGCAGTACTTC. The encoded protein is CASNRDTSYEQYF.

This clone occurred once. CDR3: CASSQQGFTYGYTF. The CDR3 DNA reads as TGTGCCAGCAGTCAACAGGGGTTCACCTATGGCTACACCTTC. The V and J genes are TRBV28 and TRBJ1-2, with 7 positions matching TRBD1. This CDR3 is built from 14 residues. The germline gives CDR1 MDHEN, CDR2 SYDVKM. With 5 bases clipped from V and 4 bases from J, the junction kept 7 bases outside the gene matches.

The chain has TRBV15 and TRBJ2-7; perhaps TRBD1 as D (5 bases). Trimming left V 1 base short and J 3 bases short, with 7 bases between. The V gene's germline CDR1 is LNHNV and CDR2 YYDKDF (reference sequence). The length of the CDR3 is 13 residues. CDR3 bases: TGTGCCACCAGCAGAGGACAGATCTACGAGCAGTACTTC. The encoded protein is CATSRGQIYEQYF.

This clone was found a few times. The chain is built from TRBV6-5 and TRBJ2-1, with a tentative D call TRBD1 (6 bases). The CDR3 spans 13 residues. Trimming pared 1 base from V and 8 bases from J, leaving 9 bases between. The V gene's germline CDR1 is MNHEY and CDR2 SVGAGI. The CDR3 DNA follows: TGTGCCAGCAGTTACTACAGGGCGGATGAGCAGTTCTTC. Translated, it gives CASSYYRADEQFF.

J is TRBJ1-5 and V is TRBV19; no definite D call. Germline V gene lookup returns CDR1 LNHDA and CDR2 SQIVND (reference sequence). This CDR3 has 12 residues. V lost 1 base, J lost 7 bases, and 5 bases lay in between. The CDR3 reads CASSIVGQPQHF. The CDR3, as DNA: TGTGCCAGTAGTATAGTGGGACAGCCCCAGCATTTT.

This clone is a singleton in its sample. This chain joins TRBV6-1 and TRBJ1-5, with a possible D match to TRBD1 (5 bases). Germline V gene lookup returns CDR1 MNHNS and CDR2 SASEGT. Trimming removed 3 bases at V and 6 bases at J, with 18 bases between. This CDR3 spans 16 amino acids. In DNA form, the CDR3 reads TGTGCCAGCAGTGATAAGGGAGGGGCCGGGGGTCAGCCCCAGCATTTT. Translated: CASSDKGGAGGQPQHF.

In its sample, this clone was seen a few times. The chain couples TRBV13 to TRBJ2-3; 9 bases are a match to TRBD2. Germline V gene sequence: CDR1 PRHDT, CDR2 FYEKMQ (reference sequence). The CDR3 extends over 15 amino acids. With 5 bases clipped from V and 1 base from J, the junction kept 4 bases outside the gene matches. CDR3 loop: CASSPRLAGTDTQYF. In DNA form, the CDR3 reads TGTGCCAGCAGCCCTCGACTAGCGGGCACAGATACGCAGTATTTT.

This clone was detected a few times. This same CDR3 is encoded by further DNA sequences in the sample. DNA for the CDR3: TGCGCCAGCAGTCGGGACAGACCTAGCACAGATACGCAGTATTTT. This sequence encodes CASSRDRPSTDTQYF. The rearrangement links TRBV5-1 to TRBJ2-3; the match to TRBD1 covers 7 bases. J gave up 0 bases and V 5 bases, and 6 bases lay outside the gene matches. The length of the CDR3 is 15 residues. Germline V CDR1 and CDR2: SGHRS, YFSETQ.

This clone was counted ten times or more. The chain joins TRBV30 to TRBJ2-5; tentatively, D is TRBD2 (6 bases). There are 15 residues in the CDR3. The germline V gene encodes CDR1 GTSNPN and CDR2 SVGIG (reference sequence). Between the trimmed V and J ends, which lost 0 bases and 5 bases, there was a span of 16 bases. CDR3 sequence: CAWSVRAGSGETQYF. As DNA, the CDR3 is TGTGCCTGGAGTGTACGGGCGGGGTCCGGGGAGACCCAGTACTTC. The full variable domain, with the rest looked up from reference TRBV30 and TRBJ2-5, is SQTIHQWPATLVQPVGSPLSLECTVEGTSNPNLYWYRQAAGRGLQLLFYSVGIGQISSEVPQNLSASRPQDRQFILSSKKLLLSDSGFYLCAWSVRAGSGETQYFGPGTRLLVL.

This clone was observed a few times. This chain uses TRBV7-9 with TRBJ2-2; the D gene is possibly TRBD1 (6 bases). V gave up 6 bases and J gave up 5 bases, with 13 bases separating them. The CDR3 runs 14 residues. Germline lookup yields CDR1 SEHNR and CDR2 FQNEAQ (reference sequence). DNA of the CDR3: TGTGCCAGCAGTTGGACAGTCACAACCGGGGAGCTGTTTTTT. Its translation: CASSWTVTTGELFF.

The chain employs TRBV28 and TRBJ1-1, with 8 bases matching TRBD1. The CDR3 runs to 13 residues. The junction had 3 bases not matched to a gene; V was cut back by 5 bases and J by 4 bases. Germline V lookup: CDR1 MDHEN, CDR2 SYDVKM. The CDR3 DNA sequence: TGTGCCAGCAGTCCTCAGGGGGCCACTGAAGCTTTCTTT. This encodes CASSPQGATEAFF.

This clone was observed a single time. The chain uses TRBV9 and TRBJ2-5; perhaps TRBD1 as D (6 bases). Looked up from germline, CDR1 is SGDLS and CDR2 is YYNGEE. The V and J ends lost 6 bases and 5 bases respectively, with 14 bases between them. The length of the CDR3 is 13 residues. CDR3 in amino acids: CASTPRGWETQYF. CDR3 DNA: TGTGCCAGCACCCCCAGGGGTTGGGAGACCCAGTACTTC.

The chain uses TRBV29-1 and TRBJ1-1; TRBD1 matches 10 bases. V lost 3 bases and J lost 4; bases outside the gene matches: 8. The germline V gene encodes CDR1 SQVTM and CDR2 ANQGSEA. The CDR3 spans 15 residues. The CDR3 sequence: CSVETRQGATTEAFF. In DNA, the CDR3 is TGCAGCGTTGAGACACGACAGGGGGCGACCACTGAAGCTTTCTTT.

The chain recombines TRBV15 with TRBJ2-5; D not certain. Germline CDR1 LNHNV, CDR2 YYDKDF (reference sequence). This CDR3 is built from 14 residues. Trimming cost V 1 base and J 5 bases, with 11 bases left between them. CDR3 residues: CATSRAAARETQYF. The DNA of the CDR3 is TGTGCCACCAGCAGAGCGGCCGCTCGGGAGACCCAGTACTTC.

This clone was counted a few times. The chain joins TRBV30 to TRBJ1-5; no reliable D call. The CDR3 loop spans 12 amino acids. V was shortened by 1 base and J by 8 bases, with 9 bases between the two germline ends. Germline V gene lookup returns CDR1 GTSNPN and CDR2 SVGIG (reference sequence). As DNA, the CDR3 is TGTGCCTGGAGTGGGGAGTTTGAGCCCCAGCATTTT. It encodes CAWSGEFEPQHF. Looking up the rest from reference TRBV30 and TRBJ1-5 gives the full variable domain: SQTIHQWPATLVQPVGSPLSLECTVEGTSNPNLYWYRQAAGRGLQLLFYSVGIGQISSEVPQNLSASRPQDRQFILSSKKLLLSDSGFYLCAWSGEFEPQHFGDGTRLSIL.

The chain recombines TRBV7-2 with TRBJ1-1; D might be TRBD1 (6 bases). V lost 1 base and J 10 bases, leaving 13 bases between the germline ends. This CDR3 comprises 13 residues. The V gene's germline CDR1 is SGHTA and CDR2 FQGNSA. The CDR3 DNA sequence: TGTGCCAGCAGCTTAGGCCGGGGGCTCGGAGCTTTCTTT. Its translation is CASSLGRGLGAFF.

This rearrangement joins TRBV29-1 to TRBJ1-1; 8 nucleotides agree with TRBD1. The length of the CDR3 is 13 residues. Germline V gene lookup returns CDR1 SQVTM and CDR2 ANQGSEA. J was trimmed by 4 bases and V by 3 bases; bases with no gene match: 4. This chain's CDR3 is CSVELTGGTEAFF. The CDR3 DNA reads TGCAGCGTTGAGTTAACAGGGGGCACTGAAGCTTTCTTT.

The rearrangement joins TRBV7-9 to TRBJ2-1, with TRBD2 identical over 8 bases. The length of the CDR3 is 13 residues. V lost 4 bases, J lost 8 bases, and 4 bases stayed unmatched. The germline V gene has CDR1 SEHNR and CDR2 FQNEAQ (reference sequence). CDR3 coding DNA: TGTGCCAGCAGCTCGGCGACTAGCGATGAGCAGTTCTTC. Its translation is CASSSATSDEQFF.

The CDR3 DNA reads TGTGCCAGTAGTATAGACGGATACGAGCAGTACTTC. Translating gives CASSIDGYEQYF. This rearrangement joins TRBV19 to TRBJ2-7, with unresolved D. Per germline, CDR1 LNHDA and CDR2 SQIVND (reference sequence). There are 12 residues in the CDR3. V dropped 0 bases and J dropped 4 bases, with 4 bases sitting between them. Using reference TRBV19 and TRBJ2-7 for the parts outside the CDR3, the full variable domain is DGGITQSPKYLFRKEGQNVTLSCEQNLNHDAMYWYRQDPGQGLRLIYYSQIVNDFQKGDIAEGYSVSREKKESFPLTVTSAQKNPTAFYLCASSIDGYEQYFGPGTRLTVT.